The source of this T cell receptor beta chain is a study of T cells in Graves' hyperthyroidism and ophthalmopathy. TCR beta CDR3 region amplification was performed from RNA transcripts. First-round RT-PCR targeting the TCR CDR3 was performed with the HTBI primer set. One entry per CDR3 protein, called by TCRdb with MiXCR from the multiplex PCR reads. Here the sample spans about 740,000 distinct CDR3 sequences, around 13% being singletons. Newly diagnosed hyperthyroidism patients aged 18 to 65 years had disease lasting under 2 months. Fresh 10 ml peripheral blood yielded PBMCs. Study-wide results and caveats: Most clonotypes expanded in the thyroid (above 0.001) were also present in blood. Progression to ophthalmopathy was predicted a median of roughly seven months early.

This clonotype was counted between two and nine times. Antigen unknown. This TCR derives from a woman aged 18-29 years with Graves' hyperthyroidism. Sample: blood.

This chain's CDR3 is CASSRQVPGELFF. DNA for the CDR3: TGTGCCAGCAGCCGACAGGTTCCCGGGGAGCTGTTTTTT. V gene TRBV5-8 combines with J gene TRBJ2-2; the D gene is possibly TRBD1 (6 bases). Germline V gene lookup returns CDR1 SGHTS and CDR2 YDEGEE. The CDR3 extends over 13 amino acids. Trimming cost V 4 bases and J 6 bases, with 10 bases left between them.